The 10 T cell receptor beta chains given below trace back to one sample, sequenced in a study of prognosis after radiotherapy for stage I lung cancer. The study amplified the TCR beta CDR3 region from genomic DNA. This amplification was carried out by two rounds of multiplex PCR. First-round PCR amplification was performed with primers specific to each TRBV and TRBJ gene. MiXCR, run by TCRdb on the multiplex PCR reads, gives a single entry per CDR3 protein. Here the sample spans about 17,000 distinct CDR3 sequences, about 18% being singletons. Sequencing was performed on PBMCs, taken before or after stereotactic body radiation therapy (not recorded which). All receptors come from a donor over 45 with non-small cell lung cancer.

In its sample, this clonotype ranks as medium-sized. V gene TRBV28 combines with J gene TRBJ2-1, with 9 positions matching TRBD1. The ends lost 4 bases at V and 0 bases at J; junction bases unmatched: 13. The CDR3 has 19 amino acids. Germline values: CDR1 MDHEN, CDR2 SYDVKM. The CDR3 spells CASSSKSPGQGHSYNEQFF. CDR3 nucleotides: TGTGCCAGCAGTTCAAAATCACCGGGACAGGGCCACTCCTACAATGAGCAGTTCTTC.

This clonotype was observed many times. V usage is TRBV6-2 or TRBV6-3 and J usage is TRBJ2-1, with TRBD2 identical over 13 bases. Germline V CDR1 and CDR2: MNHEY, SVGEGT. The V gene end was trimmed by 8 bases and the J gene end by 9 bases; junction bases not matched to a gene: 10. There are 15 residues in the CDR3. The CDR3: CASVRLAGGVGEQFF. The CDR3 DNA is TGTGCCAGCGTACGACTAGCGGGAGGAGTTGGTGAGCAGTTCTTC.

This clonotype was seen repeatedly, ten times or more. DNA of the CDR3: TGTGCCAGCACCGGAGCAGGGGGGGCCTCTGGGGCCAACGTCCTGACTTTC. As protein: CASTGAGGASGANVLTF. This chain connects TRBV28 to TRBJ2-6; either TRBD1 or TRBD2 may fit D (7 bases each). Germline lookup yields CDR1 MDHEN and CDR2 SYDVKM. The CDR3 runs 17 residues. V lost 7 bases and J 0 bases, leaving 16 bases between the germline ends.

This clonotype was detected many times. The chain uses TRBV6-5 and TRBJ2-7; 15 bases line up with TRBD2. Germline assignment: CDR1 MNHEY and CDR2 SVGAGI. Trimming at V came to 4 bases and at J to 2 bases, leaving 6 bases not matched to a gene. The CDR3 consists of 17 residues. CDR3 in DNA: TGTGCCAGCAGTTCAGGACTAGCGGGAGGGCCGGCCTACGAGCAGTACTTC. Translated: CASSSGLAGGPAYEQYF.

This clonotype was detected ten times or more. V gene TRBV18 combines with J gene TRBJ2-5; D unresolved. This CDR3 contains 14 residues. The V end was cut by 4 bases, the J end by 1 base, with 10 bases between. The germline gives CDR1 KGHSH, CDR2 LQKENI. For the CDR3, the DNA is TGTGCCAGCTCACTTCTAGGTCTCCAAGAGACCCAGTACTTC. It yields the protein CASSLLGLQETQYF.

This clonotype was counted many times. The J gene is TRBJ1-6, the V gene TRBV19; D uncertain. CDR1 and CDR2 (germline): LNHDA, SQIVND (reference sequence). V lost 10 bases and J lost 4, with 17 bases in between. CDR3 length: 15 amino acids. DNA for the CDR3: TGTGCCACAAGGACTGATCCGGATTATAATTCACCCCTCCACTTT. As protein: CATRTDPDYNSPLHF.

The rearrangement joins TRBV27 to TRBJ2-2, with D uncertain. Looked up from germline, CDR1 is MNHEY and CDR2 is SMNVEV (reference sequence). The length of the CDR3 is 16 residues. V was cut by 3 bases and J by 0 bases, with 11 bases left in between. The CDR3 loop is CASSLGRETNTGELFF. The CDR3 DNA is TGTGCCAGCAGTTTGGGTCGAGAGACGAACACCGGGGAGCTGTTTTTT.

Concerning this clonotype itself: This is likely an artifact of a read error, given a far larger clone one base away. V gene TRBV6-4 combines with J gene TRBJ2-2; 8 bases are a match to TRBD1. This CDR3 is built from 16 residues. Germline assignment: CDR1 MRHNA and CDR2 SNTAGT. Trimming at V came to 5 bases and at J to 7 bases, leaving 12 bases not matched to a gene. CDR3 protein: CASSYLSQGANGELFF. CDR3 nucleotides: TGTGCCAGCAGTTACTTGAGTCAGGGGGCGAACGGGGAGCTGTTTTTT.

This clonotype was seen at least ten times. This chain joins TRBV24-1 and TRBJ1-1, with no clear D. This CDR3 has 13 amino acids. V lost 1 base to trimming and J lost 6 bases, with 8 bases between them. The germline V gene encodes CDR1 KGHDR and CDR2 SFDVKD. CDR3 protein: CATSDFEGAEAFF. In DNA form, the CDR3 reads TGTGCCACCAGTGATTTCGAGGGAGCTGAAGCTTTCTTT.

A word on this clonotype: A much larger clone sits a single nucleotide away, making a read error possible. In this CDR3 the conserved last residue, phenylalanine or tryptophan, is missing, so a read error is likely. The chain couples TRBV6-2 or TRBV6-3 to TRBJ2-3; 12 positions match TRBD2. In germline, CDR1 is MNHEY, CDR2 SVGEGT. V dropped 5 bases and J dropped 3; count of bases not matched to a gene: 9. This CDR3 is 17 amino acids long. The DNA for the CDR3 is TGTGCCAGCAGTGAAATCCTAGCGGGGGGGCCGACAGATACGCAGTATCTT. Translation gives CASSEILAGGPTDTQYL.